Given below is one T cell receptor (beta chain) in context. The antigen remains unidentified. The data belong to a study of OX40 agonist ivuxolimab in advanced cancers. Only in-frame clones appear in the TCRdb table, and some are missing; sequencing was by immunoSEQ multiplex PCR. Here the sample spans fewer than 25,000 clones, roughly 88% being singletons. Study-wide findings and caveats: Averaging showed that CD8+ T cells had more expanded clones than CD4+ did.

This CDR3 contains 17 residues. Germline-derived CDR1 and CDR2 are SGHNT and YYREEE (reference sequence). V was trimmed by 1 base and J by 0 bases, leaving 14 bases between them. The chain joins TRBV5-4 to TRBJ1-3; possibly TRBD1 for D (6 bases). The starting material was CD4+ or CD8+ T cells sorted from blood, obtained in a trial of the OX40 agonist ivuxolimab. The clonotype comes from an adult with an advanced solid tumor such as melanoma, head and neck, liver or kidney cancer. The DNA for the CDR3 is TGTGCCAGCAGCTTGTTGGGACAATCCCTCTCTGGAAACACCATATATTTT. This codes for CASSLLGQSLSGNTIYF.